A selection of T cell receptor beta chains follows, all from one sample in a study of T-cell memory formation after mild COVID-19. TCRdb ran MiXCR on the 5' RACE reads and lists one entry per CDR3 protein. The data contain some 280,000 distinct CDR3 sequences, 15% to 20% of them singletons. The sample taken for sequencing was PBMCs or a T cell subset sorted from them (not recorded which). The receptors were sampled from a man aged 18 to 29 who had mild COVID-19 (a few samples of this study predate the infection). Cell type and time point are not known. Both conserved end residues are trimmed from each CDR3. The order of the fields is J gene, clone size, D gene, V gene, CDR3 protein. D genes are given only for firm matches. For some rows the clone size is stated as once, few or many, or as a class when expanded; others skip it.

>TRBJ2-3|-|TRBD2|TRBV20-1
SARRHSGGDYTQY
>TRBJ2-2|many|-|TRBV5-1
ASSLSGTGELF
>TRBJ2-1|-|-|TRBV3-1
ASSPSPSYNEQF
>TRBJ2-1|few|TRBD2|TRBV7-2
ASSRSLAGFNEQF
>TRBJ2-3|-|-|TRBV25-1
ASTGGGSVSADTQY
>TRBJ2-7|many|TRBD2|TRBV7-2
ASSGAGGRSYEQY
>TRBJ1-3|few|-|TRBV7-2
ASSWEGTGSGNTIY
>TRBJ1-5|-|TRBD1|TRBV10-3
ATEDRVGDQPQH
>TRBJ2-1|few|TRBD2|TRBV10-3
AISEAWTSGYNEQF
>TRBJ2-1|few|TRBD1|TRBV29-1
SADGPGTGDNEQF
>TRBJ2-5|once|-|TRBV3-1
ASSARVGRETQY
>TRBJ1-6|-|-|TRBV4-3
ASSQQGYSPLH
>TRBJ2-3|-|-|TRBV7-2
ASSVSSSGDTQY
>TRBJ2-5|-|-|TRBV2
ASSDLGPPYLQY
>TRBJ2-5|once|-|TRBV12-3/TRBV12-4
ASSAPGTVQETQN
>TRBJ2-5|few|TRBD2|TRBV9
ASSEGLTSGGREETQY
>TRBJ1-1|-|-|TRBV18
ASSPQGWNTEAF
>TRBJ1-2|few|TRBD1|TRBV5-1
ASSLGTSGGTPT
>TRBJ2-3|few|-|TRBV7-8
ASSLRETDTQY
>TRBJ1-4|few|TRBD1|TRBV20-1
SARDLWDRGGKLF
>TRBJ2-1|-|-|TRBV5-6
ASSFLENEQF
>TRBJ2-3|-|-|TRBV7-8
ASSLKRFLTDTQY
>TRBJ2-1|-|-|TRBV5-4
ASSLSPQKNEQF
>TRBJ2-7|few|TRBD1|TRBV5-1
ASSRTRTGVYEQY
>TRBJ2-1|few|TRBD2|TRBV6-5
ASSPSGGRRNEQF
>TRBJ2-5|many|-|TRBV7-6
ASSLGLQETQY
>TRBJ1-3|-|-|TRBV4-3
ASSQVYGGNTIY
>TRBJ2-1|-|-|TRBV20-1
SARQGTYNEQF
>TRBJ1-1|-|-|TRBV4-3
ASSPMRGEANTEAF
>TRBJ2-5|many|-|TRBV20-1
SARAVVEQLETQY
>TRBJ2-3|-|TRBD2|TRBV29-1
SVGGLAGFTDTQY
>TRBJ2-5|few|TRBD2|TRBV20-1
SASRSGGYQETQY
>TRBJ2-1|many|TRBD2|TRBV12-3/TRBV12-4
ASSLRASGGPTEQF
>TRBJ2-7|many|TRBD1|TRBV18
ASSTRAGGSYEQY
>TRBJ2-1|many|-|TRBV5-1
ASSLGSSYNEQF
>TRBJ1-4|few|TRBD1|TRBV10-3
AISGDRGMDEKLF
>TRBJ1-1|medium-sized|TRBD1|TRBV5-1
ASSLRQGNTEAF
>-|-|-|TRBV2
ARSGLQETQF
>TRBJ1-5|-|TRBD1|TRBV12-3/TRBV12-4
ASSTGAWTGGSNRPQH
>TRBJ2-3|-|-|TRBV7-9
ASSLAIVFTDTQY
>TRBJ2-5|-|TRBD1|TRBV18
ASSPGTGDGAQY
>TRBJ2-5|-|TRBD2|TRBV28
ASTTGGGKGETQY
>TRBJ2-7|-|TRBD1|TRBV6-5
ASRSRDRGFEQY
>TRBJ1-5|few|TRBD1|TRBV15
ATRETRQGNQPQH
>TRBJ2-3|few|-|TRBV4-1
ASSQDQLRTEYTDTQY
>TRBJ1-1|-|-|TRBV7-2
ASSFYGLMNTEAF
>TRBJ1-4|large|TRBD1|TRBV6-6
ASSHSLQGTATNEKLF
>TRBJ2-7|-|TRBD2|TRBV7-9
ASSFRTSWGEQY
>TRBJ2-1|many|-|TRBV29-1
SVEEMPSRLEQF
>TRBJ1-1|-|-|TRBV6-1
ASRPGTTPNTEAF
>TRBJ1-6|few|-|TRBV7-2
ASSLRGTGSPLH
>TRBJ1-6|few|TRBD1|TRBV18
ASSPPFSDRGASPLH
>TRBJ2-1|many|-|TRBV12-3/TRBV12-4
ASSLNEQF
>TRBJ1-6|-|-|TRBV7-2
ASSLLFRGRKYGGPLH
>TRBJ2-2|many|TRBD2|TRBV27
ASSFSGGSPGELF
>TRBJ1-6|few|-|TRBV7-2
ASGTEYNSPLH
>TRBJ1-6|-|TRBD1|TRBV5-1
ASTLSGTGQTNSPLH